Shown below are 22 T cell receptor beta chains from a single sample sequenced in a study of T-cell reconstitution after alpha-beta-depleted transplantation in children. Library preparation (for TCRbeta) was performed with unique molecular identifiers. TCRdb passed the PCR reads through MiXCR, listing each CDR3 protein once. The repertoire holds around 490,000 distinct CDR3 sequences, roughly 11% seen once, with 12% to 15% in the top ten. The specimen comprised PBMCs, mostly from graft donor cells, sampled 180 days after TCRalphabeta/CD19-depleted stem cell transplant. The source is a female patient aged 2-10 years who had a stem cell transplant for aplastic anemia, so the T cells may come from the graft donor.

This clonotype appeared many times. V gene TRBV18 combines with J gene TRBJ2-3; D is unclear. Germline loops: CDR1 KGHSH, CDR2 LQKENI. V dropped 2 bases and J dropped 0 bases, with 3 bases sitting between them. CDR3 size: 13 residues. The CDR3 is CASSPSSTDTQYF. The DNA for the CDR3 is TGTGCCAGCTCACCATCCAGCACAGATACGCAGTATTTT.

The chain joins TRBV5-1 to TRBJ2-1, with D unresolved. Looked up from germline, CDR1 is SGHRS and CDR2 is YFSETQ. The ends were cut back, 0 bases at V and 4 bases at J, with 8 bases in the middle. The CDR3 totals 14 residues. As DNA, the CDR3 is TGCGCCAGCAGCTTGGAGCACAGTTACAATGAGCAGTTCTTC. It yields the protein CASSLEHSYNEQFF.

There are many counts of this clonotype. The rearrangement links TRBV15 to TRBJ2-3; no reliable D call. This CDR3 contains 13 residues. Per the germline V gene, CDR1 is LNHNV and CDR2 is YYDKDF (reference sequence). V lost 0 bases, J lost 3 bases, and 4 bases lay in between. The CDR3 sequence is CATSRDRTDTQYF. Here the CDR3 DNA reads TGTGCCACCAGCAGAGATCGGACAGATACGCAGTATTTT.

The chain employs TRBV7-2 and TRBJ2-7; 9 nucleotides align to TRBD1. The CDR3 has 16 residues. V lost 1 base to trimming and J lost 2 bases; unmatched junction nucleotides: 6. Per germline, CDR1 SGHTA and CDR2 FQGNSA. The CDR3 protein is CASSLDRGLVAYEQYF. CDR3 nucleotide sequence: TGTGCCAGCAGCTTAGACAGGGGGCTCGTTGCCTACGAGCAGTACTTC.

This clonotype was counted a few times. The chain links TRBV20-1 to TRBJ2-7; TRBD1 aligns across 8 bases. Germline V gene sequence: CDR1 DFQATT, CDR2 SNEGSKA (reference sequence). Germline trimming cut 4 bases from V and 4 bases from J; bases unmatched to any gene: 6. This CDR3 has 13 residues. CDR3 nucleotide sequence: TGCAGTGCTAAAGGACAGGGTGTGTACGAGCAGTACTTC. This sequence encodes CSAKGQGVYEQYF.

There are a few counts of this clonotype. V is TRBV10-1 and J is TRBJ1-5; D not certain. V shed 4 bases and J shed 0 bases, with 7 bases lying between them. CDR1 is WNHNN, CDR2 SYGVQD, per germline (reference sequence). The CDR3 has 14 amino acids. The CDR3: CASSVTDSNQPQHF. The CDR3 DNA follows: TGCGCCAGCAGTGTGACGGATAGCAATCAGCCCCAGCATTTT.

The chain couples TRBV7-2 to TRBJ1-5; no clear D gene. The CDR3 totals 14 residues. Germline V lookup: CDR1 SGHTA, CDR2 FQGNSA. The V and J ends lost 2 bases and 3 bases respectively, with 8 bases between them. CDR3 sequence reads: CASSLYGVNQPQHF. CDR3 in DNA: TGTGCCAGCAGCTTATACGGAGTCAATCAGCCCCAGCATTTT.

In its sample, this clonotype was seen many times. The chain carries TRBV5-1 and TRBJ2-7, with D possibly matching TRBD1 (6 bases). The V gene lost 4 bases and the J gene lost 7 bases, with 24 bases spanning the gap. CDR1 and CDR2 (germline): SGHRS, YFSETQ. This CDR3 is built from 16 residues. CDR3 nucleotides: TGCGCCAGCAGCAGAGACCCCGGGACATCGTCTTGGGAGCAGTACTTC. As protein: CASSRDPGTSSWEQYF.

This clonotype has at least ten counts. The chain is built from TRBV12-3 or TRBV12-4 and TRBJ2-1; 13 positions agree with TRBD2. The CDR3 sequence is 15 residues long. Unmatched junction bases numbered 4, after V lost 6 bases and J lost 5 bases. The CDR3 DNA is TGTGCCAGCAGCCCTACTAGCGGGAGGGACAATGAGCAGTTCTTC. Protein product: CASSPTSGRDNEQFF.

CDR3 in DNA: TGCGCCAGCAGCCAAGATGGGGATCCTGGAAACACCATATATTTT. This translates into CASSQDGDPGNTIYF. The chain couples TRBV4-1 to TRBJ1-3; D gene ambiguous. V shed 0 bases and J shed 2 bases, with 8 bases lying between them. Germline CDR1 MGHRA, CDR2 YSYEKL. The CDR3 sequence is 15 residues long.

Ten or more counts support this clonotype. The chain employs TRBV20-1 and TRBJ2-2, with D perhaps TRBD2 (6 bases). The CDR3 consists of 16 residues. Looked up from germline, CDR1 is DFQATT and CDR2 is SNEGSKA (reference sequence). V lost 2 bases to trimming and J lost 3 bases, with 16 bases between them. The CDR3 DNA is TGCAGTGCTAGAACCCCCGGGACTCTCCACACCGGGGAGCTGTTTTTT. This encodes CSARTPGTLHTGELFF.

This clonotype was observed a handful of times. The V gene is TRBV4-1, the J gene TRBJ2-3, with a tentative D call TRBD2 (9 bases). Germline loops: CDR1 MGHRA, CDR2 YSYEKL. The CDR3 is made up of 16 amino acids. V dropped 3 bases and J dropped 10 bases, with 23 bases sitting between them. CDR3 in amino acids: CASSQLAGASQGAQYF. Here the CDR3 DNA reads TGCGCCAGCAGCCAGTTAGCGGGGGCGTCACAGGGGGCGCAGTATTTT.

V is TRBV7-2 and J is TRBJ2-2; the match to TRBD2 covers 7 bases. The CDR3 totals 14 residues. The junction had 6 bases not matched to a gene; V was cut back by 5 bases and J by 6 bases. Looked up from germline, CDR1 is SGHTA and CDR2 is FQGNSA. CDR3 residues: CASSIGRGPGELFF. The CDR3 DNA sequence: TGTGCCAGCAGCATAGGGAGGGGTCCCGGGGAGCTGTTTTTT.

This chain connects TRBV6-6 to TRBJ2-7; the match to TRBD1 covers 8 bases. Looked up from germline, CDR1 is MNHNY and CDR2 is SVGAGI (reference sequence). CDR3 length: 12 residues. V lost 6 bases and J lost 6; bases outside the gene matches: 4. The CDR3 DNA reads TGTGCCAGCAGCCCGACAGGGGCCGAGCAGTACTTC. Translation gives CASSPTGAEQYF.

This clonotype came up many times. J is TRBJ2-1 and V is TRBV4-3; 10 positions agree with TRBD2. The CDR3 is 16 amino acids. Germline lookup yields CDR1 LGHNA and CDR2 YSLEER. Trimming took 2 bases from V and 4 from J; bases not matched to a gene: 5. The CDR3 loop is CASSQRGLAAYNEQFF. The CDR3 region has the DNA TGCGCCAGCAGCCAACGAGGACTAGCGGCATACAATGAGCAGTTCTTC.

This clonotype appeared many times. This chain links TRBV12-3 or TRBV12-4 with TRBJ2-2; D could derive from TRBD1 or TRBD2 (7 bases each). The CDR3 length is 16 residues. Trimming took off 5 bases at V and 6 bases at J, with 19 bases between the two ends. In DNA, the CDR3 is TGTGCCAGCAGTCTGACCCAGGGGGGGGTGGCCGGGGAGCTGTTTTTT. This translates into CASSLTQGGVAGELFF.

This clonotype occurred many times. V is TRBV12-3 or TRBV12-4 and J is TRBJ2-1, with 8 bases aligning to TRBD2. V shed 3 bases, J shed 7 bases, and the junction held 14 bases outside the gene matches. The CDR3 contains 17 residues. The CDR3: CASSFPYGGGGNNEQFF. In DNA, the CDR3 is TGTGCCAGCAGTTTCCCGTACGGGGGGGGCGGAAATAATGAGCAGTTCTTC.

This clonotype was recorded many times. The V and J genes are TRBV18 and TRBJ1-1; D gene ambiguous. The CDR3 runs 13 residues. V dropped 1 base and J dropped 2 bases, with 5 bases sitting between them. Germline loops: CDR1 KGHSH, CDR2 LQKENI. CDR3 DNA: TGTGCCAGCTCACCACGCACCAACACTGAAGCTTTCTTT. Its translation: CASSPRTNTEAFF. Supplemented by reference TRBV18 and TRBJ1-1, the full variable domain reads NAGVMQNPRHLVRRRGQEARLRCSPMKGHSHVYWYRQLPEEGLKFMVYLQKENIIDESGMPKERFSAEFPKEGPSILRIQQVVRGDSAAYFCASSPRTNTEAFFGQGTRLTVV.

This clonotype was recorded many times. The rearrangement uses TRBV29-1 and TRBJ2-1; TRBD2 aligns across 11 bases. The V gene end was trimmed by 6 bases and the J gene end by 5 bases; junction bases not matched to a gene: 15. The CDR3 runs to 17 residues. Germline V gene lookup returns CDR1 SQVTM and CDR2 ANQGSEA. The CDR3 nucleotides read TGCAGCGTGAGGGGGACTAGCGGTAATCTCCTCCACAATGAGCAGTTCTTC. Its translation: CSVRGTSGNLLHNEQFF.

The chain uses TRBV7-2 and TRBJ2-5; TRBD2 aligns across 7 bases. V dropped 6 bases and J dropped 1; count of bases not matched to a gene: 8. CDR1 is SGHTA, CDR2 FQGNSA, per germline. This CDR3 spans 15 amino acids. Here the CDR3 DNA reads TGTGCCAGCAGGAGAGGTCCTAGCGGCCAAGAGACCCAGTACTTC. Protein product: CASRRGPSGQETQYF. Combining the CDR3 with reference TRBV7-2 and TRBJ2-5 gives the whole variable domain GAGVSQSPSNKVTEKGKDVELRCDPISGHTALYWYRQSLGQGLEFLIYFQGNSAPDKSGLPSDRFSAERTGGSVSTLTIQRTQQEDSAVYLCASRRGPSGQETQYFGPGTRLLVL.

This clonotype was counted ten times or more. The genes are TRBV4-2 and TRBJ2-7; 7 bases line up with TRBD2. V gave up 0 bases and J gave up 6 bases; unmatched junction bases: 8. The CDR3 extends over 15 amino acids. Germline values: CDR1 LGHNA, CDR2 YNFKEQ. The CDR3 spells CASSQDRTGGGEQYF. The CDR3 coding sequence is TGTGCCAGCAGCCAAGATCGAACGGGAGGAGGCGAGCAGTACTTC.

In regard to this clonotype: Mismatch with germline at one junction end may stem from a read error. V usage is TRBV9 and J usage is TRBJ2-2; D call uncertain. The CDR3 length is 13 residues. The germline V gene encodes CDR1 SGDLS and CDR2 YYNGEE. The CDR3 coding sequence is TGTGCCAGCACTCGGGCCTCGACCGCGGAGCTGTTTTTT. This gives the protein CASTRASTAELFF.